The present entry profiles one T cell receptor beta chain with its context. The CDR3 is 14 residues long. Trimming cost V 5 bases and J 3 bases; bases outside gene matches: 3. Germline lookup yields CDR1 SGHTA and CDR2 FQGNSA. Profiling relied on immunoSEQ multiplex PCR, and the TCRdb table lists in-frame clones only, not all of them. The data contain about 120,000 clones, 85% to 90% of them singletons. This record belongs to a study of control samples from healthy donors and cancer patients. Sequencing input: blood. The chain combines TRBV7-2 with TRBJ2-7; TRBD2 aligns across 11 bases. The receptor was derived from a woman between 65 and 79 years old in good health. This CDR3 is CASSPGLAGYEQYF. The CDR3 coding sequence is TGTGCCAGCAGCCCCGGACTAGCGGGCTACGAGCAGTACTTC.